The 2 T cell receptor beta chains reported below all come from one sample, sequenced in a study of blood T cell repertoires in COVID-19. Sequenced by immunoSEQ multiplex PCR; TCRdb stores in-frame clones only, minus some. The table lists about 480,000 clones, 70% to 90% of them singletons. Material: PBMCs or T cells enriched from blood (not recorded which). Source of these receptors: a woman younger than 35 with acute COVID-19.

V is TRBV6-2 or TRBV6-3 and J is TRBJ2-7, with 9 bases that match TRBD2. CDR3 length equals 15 residues. V dropped 6 bases and J dropped 1; count of bases not matched to a gene: 7. In germline, CDR1 is MNHEY, CDR2 SVGEGT. CDR3 protein: CASSPLRGGSYEQYF. The CDR3, as DNA: TGTGCCAGCAGCCCACTGCGGGGGGGTTCCTACGAGCAGTACTTC.

The chain is built from TRBV6-5 and TRBJ2-7, with 8 bases aligning to TRBD1. The CDR3 sequence is 14 residues long. Germline V lookup: CDR1 MNHEY, CDR2 SVGAGI. V dropped 0 bases and J dropped 6; count of bases not matched to a gene: 4. The CDR3 DNA follows: TGTGCCAGCAGTTACTCCGGGACAGGTATCGAGCAGTACTTC. The encoded protein is CASSYSGTGIEQYF.